This entry describes one T cell receptor beta chain. This entry is derived from a study of blood T cell repertoires in COVID-19. Study overall: Researchers got acute and convalescent COVID-19 samples from the United States, Italy and Spain. Sources were T cells, B-cell-depleted T cells, or PBMCs; the material itself was cDNA or gDNA.

How the authors handled the data: Nucleated cell counts were estimated from reference gene primer amplification. TCRdb's table, derived via immunoSEQ multiplex PCR, lists solely in-frame clones and lacks some. The V and J calls and clone size come from that table; D and trimming were worked out from the DNA. The sample shows approximately 35,000 clones, approximately 81% of them seen only once. The CDR3 length is 15 residues. Germline V gene data show CDR1 as MNHEY and CDR2 as SVGAGI. Losses at the gene ends were 9 bases for V and 2 bases for J; bases not matched to a gene: 10. The receptor's source is an elderly man with acute or convalescent COVID-19. The chain uses TRBV6-5 and TRBJ2-7; 10 nucleotides align to TRBD1. The specimen sequenced was peripheral blood. The CDR3 is CASSRSGTGAYEQYF. DNA of the CDR3: TGTGCCAGTTCCCGGTCGGGGACAGGGGCCTACGAGCAGTACTTC.